Below are 22 T cell receptor beta chains sequenced from a single sample in a study of shared clonotypes between healthy human individuals. Measured with immunoSEQ multiplex PCR; TCRdb has only the in-frame clones, and not every one. The sample lists some 2.4 million clones, approximately 93% occurring once. Sequenced sample: naive CD4+ T cells from PBMCs. The sample's subset: CD45RA+ positively selected. The receptors were sampled from a man between 18 and 29 years old in good health. Some clones in this sample may be carry-over from other donors' samples.

Only one count was recorded for this clone. V is TRBV4-1 and J is TRBJ2-7; 7 bases align to TRBD2. Germline V gives CDR1 MGHRA, CDR2 YSYEKL. There are 16 residues in the CDR3. J lost 4 bases, V lost 1 base, and 10 bases had no gene match. CDR3 amino acids: CASSQARTRVVYEQYF. The CDR3 nucleotides are TGCGCCAGCAGCCAAGCGCGGACTAGGGTTGTGTACGAGCAGTACTTC.

This chain joins TRBV5-1 and TRBJ2-1; 9 bases match TRBD2. Trimming cost V 2 bases and J 9 bases; bases outside gene matches: 6. CDR1 is SGHRS, CDR2 YFSETQ, per germline. The CDR3 is 14 amino acids. The CDR3 protein is CASSFSGSRGEQFF. The CDR3 DNA reads as TGCGCCAGCAGCTTTAGCGGGAGTAGGGGTGAGCAGTTCTTC.

The V call is TRBV18, the J call TRBJ2-1; 9 nucleotides align to TRBD2. The V and J ends lost 5 bases and 7 bases, in that order; junction bases with no gene match: 6. This CDR3 has 14 residues. Germline CDR1 reads KGHSH; CDR2 reads LQKENI. CDR3 nucleotides: TGTGCCAGCTCAATTAGCGGGAGCTTGAATGAGCAGTTCTTC. Its protein product is CASSISGSLNEQFF.

The chain couples TRBV19 to TRBJ2-4; the D gene is possibly TRBD2 (6 bases). Trimming pared 1 base from V and 11 bases from J, leaving 18 bases between. Germline V gives CDR1 LNHDA, CDR2 SQIVND (reference sequence). The CDR3 extends over 15 amino acids. DNA of the CDR3: TGTGCCAGTAGTATAGGCGCCGGGAGTTCTAGCGTTCAGTACTTC. Translation: CASSIGAGSSSVQYF. The complete variable domain, with remaining parts taken from reference TRBV19 and TRBJ2-4, reads DGGITQSPKYLFRKEGQNVTLSCEQNLNHDAMYWYRQDPGQGLRLIYYSQIVNDFQKGDIAEGYSVSREKKESFPLTVTSAQKNPTAFYLCASSIGAGSSSVQYFGAGTRLSVL.

The V and J genes are TRBV9 and TRBJ2-6; no clear D. Trimming shortened V by 1 base and J by 4 bases, and 12 bases separated the two germline ends. This CDR3 comprises 16 residues. Looked up from germline, CDR1 is SGDLS and CDR2 is YYNGEE. CDR3 sequence: CASSVLPGVGANVLTF. CDR3 DNA: TGTGCCAGCAGCGTATTGCCTGGGGTCGGGGCCAACGTCCTGACTTTC.

This chain connects TRBV6-6 to TRBJ1-2; D possibly corresponds to TRBD1 (6 bases). From germline, CDR1 is MNHNY and CDR2 SVGAGI (reference sequence). This CDR3 contains 14 residues. V dropped 7 bases and J dropped 4 bases, with 16 bases sitting between them. DNA for the CDR3: TGTGCCAGCATTCCGGACAGAGTAATCTATGGCTACACCTTC. Translated, it gives CASIPDRVIYGYTF.

Comment on this clone: The same CDR3 can be traced to other DNA sequences in this sample. The CDR3 DNA reads TGCAGTGCTAGGACTGAAGAGACCCAGTACTTC. Its translation: CSARTEETQYF. This sequence joins TRBV20-1 and TRBJ2-5; D call uncertain. V was pared by 3 bases and J by 3 bases, with 5 bases between. Looked up from germline, CDR1 is DFQATT and CDR2 is SNEGSKA (reference sequence). The CDR3 spans 11 residues.

As regards this clone: Germline and junction disagree at one end, which may indicate a read error. The chain carries TRBV20-1 and TRBJ2-1; D remains ambiguous. CDR1 and CDR2 from the germline V gene are DFQATT and SNEGSKA (reference sequence). The CDR3 loop spans 10 amino acids. The CDR3, as DNA: TGCAGTGCTCGACTTGAGGAGCGGTTCTTC. Its translation is CSARLEERFF.

This clone was seen just once. The chain uses TRBV15 and TRBJ1-2; D ambiguous. Between the trimmed V and J ends, which lost 7 bases and 5 bases, there was a span of 14 bases. The CDR3 runs 13 residues. Germline values: CDR1 LNHNV, CDR2 YYDKDF (reference sequence). CDR3 residues: CATKKAEVYGYTF. CDR3 nucleotides: TGTGCCACCAAAAAAGCGGAAGTGTATGGCTACACCTTC.

A remark on this clone: This sample includes further DNA sequences coding for the same CDR3. This chain connects TRBV28 to TRBJ1-4, with D possibly matching TRBD1 (6 bases). V gave up 5 bases and J gave up 8 bases, with 15 bases separating them. Germline V gene lookup returns CDR1 MDHEN and CDR2 SYDVKM. The CDR3 consists of 14 residues. The CDR3: CASSPTGLREKLFF. CDR3 bases: TGTGCCAGCAGTCCCACAGGGTTACGGGAAAAACTGTTTTTT.

In this sample, this clone turned up once. The rearrangement uses TRBV5-1 and TRBJ2-7; 12 nucleotides agree with TRBD2. This CDR3 has 18 amino acids. Germline V gene data show CDR1 as SGHRS and CDR2 as YFSETQ. With V trimmed by 0 bases and J by 2 bases, 9 bases remained unmatched. The CDR3 protein is CASSLDSASGRVTYEQYF. CDR3 nucleotide sequence: TGCGCCAGCAGCTTGGATTCCGCTAGCGGGAGGGTAACCTACGAGCAGTACTTC.

The chain carries TRBV5-1 and TRBJ2-1; 14 nucleotides align to TRBD2. V lost 4 bases, J lost 8 bases, and 8 bases stayed unmatched. Germline-derived CDR1 and CDR2 are SGHRS and YFSETQ. The length of the CDR3 is 16 residues. CDR3 in amino acids: CASSGGTSGSFYEQFF. CDR3 bases: TGCGCCAGCAGCGGAGGGACTAGCGGGAGTTTCTATGAGCAGTTCTTC.

This sequence joins TRBV28 and TRBJ2-7; D is perhaps TRBD2 (6 bases). Germline V gives CDR1 MDHEN, CDR2 SYDVKM. Trimming stripped 5 bases from V and 9 bases from J, with 20 bases between. This CDR3 has 14 residues. The CDR3 region is CASSETGVVAVQYF. As DNA, the CDR3 is TGTGCCAGCAGTGAAACGGGAGTTGTAGCGGTGCAGTACTTC.

V is TRBV21-1 and J is TRBJ2-7; the D call in the table, TRBD2, was not verified against the DNA. TRBV21-1 is a pseudogene. This CDR3 region has 14 residues. The CDR3 sequence is CASSKERMTYEQYF. In nucleotides, the CDR3 is TGTGCCAGCAGCAAAGAGAGAATGACCTACGAGCAGTACTTC.

On this clone itself: The conserved closing phenylalanine or tryptophan is absent in this CDR3, likely reflecting a read error. No DNA is shown, since the ends of the CDR3 on it are uncertain; the CDR3 is the one TCRdb lists. This sequence joins TRBV2 and TRBJ2-4; the tabulated D call, TRBD2, remains unverified against the DNA. Germline lookup yields CDR1 SNHLY and CDR2 FYNNEI. The CDR3 sequence runs 13 residues, both termini included. The CDR3 protein is CASSFIPAGGPSN.

The chain is built from TRBV7-9 and TRBJ2-3; D perhaps matches TRBD1 (8 bases). Trimming pared 1 base from V and 5 bases from J, leaving 13 bases between. The CDR3 sequence is 15 residues long. Germline CDR1 reads SEHNR; CDR2 reads FQNEAQ (reference sequence). The CDR3 loop is CASSLGQGRGDTQYF. The DNA for the CDR3 is TGTGCCAGCAGCTTAGGACAGGGGAGGGGAGATACGCAGTATTTT.

The chain couples TRBV5-1 to TRBJ1-4; a possible D gene is TRBD1 (6 bases). This CDR3 is 15 amino acids long. V lost 0 bases to trimming and J lost 7 bases, with 13 bases between them. Looked up from germline, CDR1 is SGHRS and CDR2 is YFSETQ. DNA of the CDR3: TGCGCCAGCAGCTTGGATCTGGGGGGCATTGAAAAACTGTTTTTT. Translation gives CASSLDLGGIEKLFF.

The chain has TRBV5-1 and TRBJ2-3; tentative D call: TRBD1 (5 bases). This CDR3 contains 15 residues. CDR1 is SGHRS, CDR2 YFSETQ, per germline. V lost 0 bases and J 4 bases, leaving 12 bases between the germline ends. The CDR3 reads CASSLGQMVADTQYF. The CDR3 DNA reads as TGCGCCAGCAGCTTGGGACAGATGGTAGCAGATACGCAGTATTTT.

The V call is TRBV5-1, the J call TRBJ2-1, with 10 bases fitting TRBD2. V shed 5 bases, J shed 0 bases, and the junction held 5 bases outside the gene matches. The germline gives CDR1 SGHRS, CDR2 YFSETQ. This CDR3 region has 16 residues. CDR3 protein: CASRSAGGSSYNEQFF. DNA of the CDR3: TGCGCCAGCAGATCAGCGGGAGGGAGCTCCTACAATGAGCAGTTCTTC.

The chain employs TRBV6-4 and TRBJ1-2; D is perhaps TRBD1 (5 bases). The germline CDR1 and CDR2 sequences are MRHNA and SNTAGT. The CDR3 sequence is 13 residues long. Trimming removed 8 bases from V and 7 bases from J, with 17 bases in between. CDR3 region: CASGTWGAGGYTF. The CDR3 region has the DNA TGTGCCAGCGGGACTTGGGGCGCGGGTGGCTACACCTTC.

The genes are TRBV10-3 and TRBJ1-1, with D unclear. V was trimmed by 6 bases and J by 3 bases, leaving 5 bases between them. In germline, CDR1 is ENHRY, CDR2 SYGVKD. CDR3 size: 11 residues. The CDR3 protein is CAISQDTEAFF. The CDR3 DNA reads TGTGCCATCAGCCAGGACACTGAAGCTTTCTTT.

This clone occurred a few times. The chain is built from TRBV6-6 and TRBJ1-1; the D gene is possibly TRBD1 (6 bases). The CDR3 extends over 11 amino acids. Trimming took 5 bases from V and 11 from J, leaving 12 bases between them. Per the germline V gene, CDR1 is MNHNY and CDR2 is SVGAGI (reference sequence). CDR3 sequence (DNA): TGTGCCAGCAGTACACAGGGAGCGGCTTTCTTT. Its protein is CASSTQGAAFF.